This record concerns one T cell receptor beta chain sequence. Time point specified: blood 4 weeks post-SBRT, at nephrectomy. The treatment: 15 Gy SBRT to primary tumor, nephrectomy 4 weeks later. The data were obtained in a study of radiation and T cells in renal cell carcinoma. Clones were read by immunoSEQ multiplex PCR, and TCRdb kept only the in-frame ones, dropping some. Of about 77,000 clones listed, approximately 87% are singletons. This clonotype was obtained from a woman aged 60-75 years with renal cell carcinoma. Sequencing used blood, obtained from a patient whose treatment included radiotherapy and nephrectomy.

CDR3 nucleotides: TGTGCCTGGAACCCGACTAGCGGGTCATCCTACGAGCAGTACTTC. Translation: CAWNPTSGSSYEQYF. The chain uses TRBV30 and TRBJ2-7, with 10 bases aligning to TRBD2. The CDR3 has 15 residues. Germline V gene lookup returns CDR1 GTSNPN and CDR2 SVGIG (reference sequence). With 4 bases clipped from V and 1 base from J, the junction kept 7 bases outside the gene matches.